This TCR beta chain emerged from a study of blood T cell repertoires in COVID-19. Across the whole study: The cDNA or gDNA used as material had been derived from T cells, B-cell-depleted T cells, or PBMCs.

Germline-derived CDR1 and CDR2 are LGHNT and FRNRAP. V lost 8 bases and J lost 5, with 16 bases in between. The CDR3 is 14 amino acids. Recruitment covered about two dozen US areas and drew participants whose ages spanned roughly 18 to 90 years. Clones were read by immunoSEQ multiplex PCR, and TCRdb kept only the in-frame ones, dropping some. The sample holds approximately 270,000 clones; more than 85% are singletons and the top ten take approximately 3%. This clonotype was sampled from a man in his forties or fifties who had been exposed to COVID-19. The chain has TRBV12-5 and TRBJ2-1; D is ambiguous. Sequenced input: PBMCs or T cells enriched from blood (not recorded which). CDR3 protein: CASSLVVSDNEQFF. Here the CDR3 DNA reads TGTGCTAGTTCGTTGGTGGTCAGCGACAATGAGCAGTTCTTC.